This entry lists 24 T cell receptor beta chains sequenced from one sample in a study of blood T cell repertoires in COVID-19. The data were produced by immunoSEQ multiplex PCR, yet TCRdb's version contains in-frame clones alone and is incomplete. The sample carries about 110,000 clones, 70% to 85% recorded once. Sequenced material: peripheral blood. All receptors come from a woman aged 55-70 years with acute or convalescent COVID-19.

CDR3 bases: TGTGCCAGCGTCGGGGGAGTACTTGGCTACACCTTC. Amino acids: CASVGGVLGYTF. This rearrangement joins TRBV6-5 to TRBJ1-2, with a weak D call TRBD1 (5 bases). V was clipped by 8 bases and J by 7 bases, with 14 bases between them. Per germline, CDR1 MNHEY and CDR2 SVGAGI. The CDR3 is made up of 12 amino acids.

Only one count was recorded for this clone. CDR3 bases: TGTGCCAGCAGCCCTACCGGGACAACCACCTACGAGCAGTACTTC. Translated, it gives CASSPTGTTTYEQYF. This sequence joins TRBV7-2 and TRBJ2-7; perhaps TRBD1 as D (6 bases). This CDR3 is 15 amino acids long. Germline V CDR1 and CDR2: SGHTA, FQGNSA. Trimming stripped 5 bases from V and 2 bases from J, with 16 bases between. The entire variable domain, with the rest obtained from reference TRBV7-2 and TRBJ2-7, is as follows: GAGVSQSPSNKVTEKGKDVELRCDPISGHTALYWYRQSLGQGLEFLIYFQGNSAPDKSGLPSDRFSAERTGGSVSTLTIQRTQQEDSAVYLCASSPTGTTTYEQYFGPGTRLTVT.

Notes on this clone: This same CDR3 is encoded by further DNA sequences in the sample. The genes are TRBV28 and TRBJ1-1, with 9 bases identical to TRBD1. Per the germline V gene, CDR1 is MDHEN and CDR2 is SYDVKM. The CDR3 consists of 14 residues. V lost 4 bases to trimming and J lost 2 bases; unmatched junction nucleotides: 2. The DNA of the CDR3 is TGTGCCAGCAGTTCGGGACAGGGAAACACTGAAGCTTTCTTT. Its translation is CASSSGQGNTEAFF.

The V call is TRBV3-1 (or the pseudogene TRBV3-2), the J call TRBJ2-7, with TRBD2 matching 8 bases. The CDR3 runs to 14 residues. In germline, CDR1 is LGHDT, CDR2 YNNKEL (reference sequence). V shed 1 base and J 4 bases; nucleotides not matched to a gene: 3. The CDR3 region has the DNA TGTGCCAGCAGCCAAGGCGGGGGGTTTTACGAGCAGTACTTC. Protein: CASSQGGGFYEQYF.

This clone has only a few counts. The chain couples TRBV5-1 to TRBJ2-7; D perhaps matches TRBD2 (5 bases). In germline, CDR1 is SGHRS, CDR2 YFSETQ. The ends were cut back, 0 bases at V and 6 bases at J, with 16 bases in the middle. The CDR3 loop spans 15 amino acids. DNA for the CDR3: TGCGCCAGCAGCTTGGATCAGCGGCGGTTTGCCGAGCAGTACTTC. Protein sequence: CASSLDQRRFAEQYF.

This clone appeared a few times. This CDR3 reads CASSQEQGLNQPQHF. The CDR3 DNA is TGCGCCAGCAGCCAAGAACAGGGCCTCAATCAGCCCCAGCATTTT. The J gene is TRBJ1-5, the V gene TRBV4-1; D possibly corresponds to TRBD1 (6 bases). The V gene's germline CDR1 is MGHRA and CDR2 YSYEKL. The CDR3 is 15 amino acids. With 0 bases removed from V and 3 bases from J, the gap between germline ends came to 9 bases.

The chain combines TRBV4-1 with TRBJ1-1; tentative D call: TRBD1 (5 bases). CDR3 length equals 14 residues. Germline CDR1 reads MGHRA; CDR2 reads YSYEKL. The V end lost 4 bases, the J end lost 5 bases, and 14 bases lay between the germline ends. CDR3 in DNA: TGCGCCAGCAGCCCACTCGGGGGGGTAACTGAAGCTTTCTTT. Translated: CASSPLGGVTEAFF.

This chain joins TRBV9 and TRBJ1-2; possible D gene TRBD1, 6 bases. Looked up from germline, CDR1 is SGDLS and CDR2 is YYNGEE. Trimming removed 2 bases from V and 6 bases from J, with 11 bases in between. The CDR3 totals 13 residues. CDR3 DNA sequence: TGTGCCAGCAGCGTTCAGGGGTTGAATGGCTACACCTTC. This gives the protein CASSVQGLNGYTF.

The sample holds a few counts of this clone. V is TRBV10-1 and J is TRBJ2-7; 9 positions agree with TRBD1. The CDR3 covers 12 residues. Germline trimming cut 8 bases from V and 11 bases from J; bases unmatched to any gene: 10. Germline V gene lookup returns CDR1 WNHNN and CDR2 SYGVQD (reference sequence). The chain's CDR3 is CASLFSDRGKYF. As DNA, the CDR3 is TGCGCCAGCCTTTTCTCTGACAGGGGGAAGTACTTC.

J is TRBJ1-4 and V is TRBV19; TRBD1 is a possible D gene (5 bases). V lost 5 bases, J lost 3 bases, and 13 bases lay in between. Germline V CDR1 and CDR2: LNHDA, SQIVND (reference sequence). The CDR3 totals 15 residues. The CDR3 coding sequence is TGTGCCAGTAGTCTCAGACGGGGGGCTAATGAAAAACTGTTTTTT. This encodes CASSLRRGANEKLFF.

V usage is TRBV6-2 or TRBV6-3 and J usage is TRBJ2-6; 8 nucleotides line up with TRBD1. The ends lost 6 bases at V and 0 bases at J; junction bases unmatched: 10. CDR1 is MNHEY, CDR2 SVGEGT, per germline. This CDR3 is 18 amino acids long. This CDR3 is CASSGWGQATSGANVLTF. The CDR3 region has the DNA TGTGCCAGCAGCGGGTGGGGACAGGCGACCTCTGGGGCCAACGTCCTGACTTTC.

This rearrangement joins TRBV5-5 to TRBJ1-1; the match to TRBD1 covers 12 bases. Germline CDR1 is SGHKS and CDR2 is YYEKEE (reference sequence). This CDR3 is built from 19 residues. The V and J ends lost 4 bases and 1 base, in that order; junction bases with no gene match: 14. CDR3 in DNA: TGTGCCAGCAGCGAGTGGTCGGGACAGGGGGCTGGGAGGAACACTGAAGCTTTCTTT. This sequence encodes CASSEWSGQGAGRNTEAFF.

In this sample, this clone turned up a few times. The chain carries TRBV15 and TRBJ1-2; the D is unclear. CDR3 size: 14 residues. Germline V gene lookup returns CDR1 LNHNV and CDR2 YYDKDF (reference sequence). The germline V and J ends were trimmed by 2 bases and 4 bases, with 11 bases remaining between them. CDR3 sequence: CATSRRRQRYGYTF. CDR3 in DNA: TGTGCCACCAGCAGACGTCGGCAGCGCTATGGCTACACCTTC.

The chain recombines TRBV28 with TRBJ1-2; 7 bases match TRBD1. The CDR3 is 14 amino acids. Germline V gene sequence: CDR1 MDHEN, CDR2 SYDVKM. V gave up 1 base and J gave up 7 bases; unmatched junction bases: 6. CDR3 amino acids: CASSLSRGTSGYTF. The CDR3 DNA is TGTGCCAGCAGTTTATCCAGGGGGACTTCTGGCTACACCTTC.

This chain's CDR3 is CASRTTGDRANTIYF. DNA for the CDR3: TGTGCCAGCAGGACAACAGGGGACCGAGCAAACACCATATATTTT. The chain employs TRBV6-5 and TRBJ1-3, with 7 bases fitting TRBD1. The CDR3 loop spans 15 amino acids. V shed 6 bases, J shed 6 bases, and the junction held 11 bases outside the gene matches. Germline V gene data show CDR1 as MNHEY and CDR2 as SVGAGI.

This clone was found a few times. The gene calls are TRBV5-8 and TRBJ1-5; D uncertain. CDR1 and CDR2 from the germline V gene are SGHTS and YDEGEE. V was trimmed by 0 bases and J by 7 bases, leaving 11 bases between them. The CDR3 sequence is 14 residues long. CDR3 residues: CASSLAGVGQPQHF. In DNA form, the CDR3 reads TGTGCCAGCAGCTTGGCCGGGGTTGGGCAGCCCCAGCATTTT. The complete variable domain, with remaining parts taken from reference TRBV5-8 and TRBJ1-5, reads EAGVTQSPTHLIKTRGQQATLRCSPISGHTSVYWYQQALGLGLQFLLWYDEGEERNRGNFPPRFSGRQFPNYSSELNVNALELEDSALYLCASSLAGVGQPQHFGDGTRLSIL.

This clone was observed a few times. The rearrangement joins TRBV11-3 to TRBJ2-3; 8 nucleotides match TRBD2. V trimming: 5 bases; J trimming: 3 bases; junction bases outside the gene matches: 10. CDR3 length: 16 residues. Looked up from germline, CDR1 is SGHNT and CDR2 is YENEEA. As DNA, the CDR3 is TGTGCCAGCAGCCGCGGGTCTAGCGGGTTTACAGATACGCAGTATTTT. Translation gives CASSRGSSGFTDTQYF.

The table lists this clone with a count of one. This rearrangement joins TRBV2 to TRBJ1-5; D is possibly TRBD1 (5 bases). The CDR3 is 13 residues long. Trimming pared 8 bases from V and 6 bases from J, leaving 14 bases between. From germline, CDR1 is SNHLY and CDR2 FYNNEI. The CDR3 region is CASRMGGFQPQHF. The CDR3 coding sequence is TGTGCCAGCCGAATGGGGGGATTTCAGCCCCAGCATTTT. Using reference TRBV2 and TRBJ1-5 for the parts outside the CDR3, the full variable domain is EPEVTQTPSHQVTQMGQEVILRCVPISNHLYFYWYRQILGQKVEFLVSFYNNEISEKSEIFDDQFSVERPDGSNFTLKIRSTKLEDSAMYFCASRMGGFQPQHFGDGTRLSIL.

V is TRBV3-1 (or the pseudogene TRBV3-2) and J is TRBJ1-1; maybe TRBD1 (5 bases). The CDR3 loop spans 14 amino acids. V lost 4 bases, J lost 1 base, and 10 bases lay in between. The V gene's germline CDR1 is LGHDT and CDR2 YNNKEL (reference sequence). The DNA for the CDR3 is TGTGCCAGCAGCCCCATTGACAGGAACACTGAAGCTTTCTTT. This translates into CASSPIDRNTEAFF.

In DNA form, the CDR3 reads TGTGCCAGCAGGGGAGACAGGGCTAATGAAAAACTGTTTTTT. Protein: CASRGDRANEKLFF. The J gene is TRBJ1-4, the V gene TRBV6-5; 7 bases are shared with TRBD1. This CDR3 is 14 amino acids long. Germline loops: CDR1 MNHEY, CDR2 SVGAGI. With V trimmed by 6 bases and J by 3 bases, 4 bases remained unmatched.

V is TRBV30 and J is TRBJ1-5, with 10 bases identical to TRBD1. The CDR3 extends over 18 amino acids. The V and J ends lost 2 bases and 0 bases, in that order; junction bases with no gene match: 10. Germline CDR1 reads GTSNPN; CDR2 reads SVGIG (reference sequence). This chain's CDR3 is CAWSRRQGASSSNQPQHF. The CDR3 coding sequence is TGTGCCTGGAGTCGGAGACAGGGGGCGTCCTCTAGCAATCAGCCCCAGCATTTT.

The chain recombines TRBV2 with TRBJ2-6; a weak D match, TRBD1 (5 bases). V lost 6 bases to trimming and J lost 4 bases, with 13 bases between them. The CDR3 extends over 15 amino acids. The germline V gene encodes CDR1 SNHLY and CDR2 FYNNEI. Here the CDR3 reads CASSAGSGGANVLTF. CDR3 sequence (DNA): TGTGCCAGCAGCGCAGGGTCCGGGGGGGCCAACGTCCTGACTTTC.

V is TRBV6-4 and J is TRBJ2-2, with D possibly TRBD2 on 5 matching bases. The CDR3 consists of 15 residues. Deletions cut 2 bases from V and 4 bases from J, with 11 bases between. The germline gives CDR1 MRHNA, CDR2 SNTAGT. DNA of the CDR3: TGTGCCAGCAGTGACGGGTTAGAGGGCACCGGGGAGCTGTTTTTT. This encodes CASSDGLEGTGELFF.

This rearrangement joins TRBV7-9 to TRBJ1-5; D is uncertain. The V gene lost 4 bases and the J gene lost 9 bases, with 25 bases spanning the gap. CDR1 is SEHNR, CDR2 FQNEAQ, per germline (reference sequence). The CDR3 is made up of 17 amino acids. CDR3 bases: TGTGCCAGCAGCTCAGACCGGTCCCGAGGCCCCAGAGGGCCCCAGCATTTT. This sequence encodes CASSSDRSRGPRGPQHF. Full variable domain (rest looked up from reference TRBV7-9 and TRBJ1-5): DTGVSQNPRHKITKRGQNVTFRCDPISEHNRLYWYRQTLGQGPEFLTYFQNEAQLEKSRLLSDRFSAERPKGSFSTLEIQRTEQGDSAMYLCASSSDRSRGPRGPQHFGDGTRLSIL.